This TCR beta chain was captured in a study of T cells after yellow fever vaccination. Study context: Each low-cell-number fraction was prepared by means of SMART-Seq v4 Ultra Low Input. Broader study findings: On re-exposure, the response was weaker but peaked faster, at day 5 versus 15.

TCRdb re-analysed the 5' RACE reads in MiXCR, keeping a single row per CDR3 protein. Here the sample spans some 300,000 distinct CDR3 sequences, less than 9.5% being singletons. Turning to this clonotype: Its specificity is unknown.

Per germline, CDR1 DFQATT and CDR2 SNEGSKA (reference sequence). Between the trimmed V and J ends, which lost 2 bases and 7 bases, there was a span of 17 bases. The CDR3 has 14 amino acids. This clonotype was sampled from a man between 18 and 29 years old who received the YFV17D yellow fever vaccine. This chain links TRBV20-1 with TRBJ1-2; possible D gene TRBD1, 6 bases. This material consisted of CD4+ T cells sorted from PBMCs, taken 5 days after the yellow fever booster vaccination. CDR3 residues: CSARKGGAKSGYTF. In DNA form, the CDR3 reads TGCAGTGCTAGAAAGGGGGGCGCGAAAAGTGGCTACACCTTC.